These 10 T cell receptor beta chains share one sample of origin, sequenced in a study of blood T cell repertoires in COVID-19. The assay was immunoSEQ multiplex PCR, and TCRdb's table has in-frame clones only and misses some. This table has approximately 47,000 clones, approximately 80% appearing once. The specimen sequenced was peripheral blood. These TCRs come from a man aged 55 to 70 with acute or convalescent COVID-19.

The chain uses TRBV3-1 (or the pseudogene TRBV3-2) and TRBJ2-1; no clear D gene. Trimming removed 2 bases from V and 3 bases from J, with 5 bases in between. This CDR3 has 13 amino acids. Germline loops: CDR1 LGHDT, CDR2 YNNKEL (reference sequence). CDR3 residues: CASSQNFYNEQFF. CDR3 DNA sequence: TGTGCCAGCAGCCAAAACTTCTACAATGAGCAGTTCTTC.

The chain has TRBV4-1 and TRBJ1-6; D not certain. Trimming took off 4 bases at V and 7 bases at J, with 11 bases between the two ends. This CDR3 spans 14 amino acids. Germline-derived CDR1 and CDR2 are MGHRA and YSYEKL. The CDR3, as DNA: TGCGCCAGCAGCCTAACACCGATGAATTCACCCCTCCACTTT. Protein product: CASSLTPMNSPLHF.

The rearrangement links TRBV7-2 to TRBJ1-3; TRBD1 aligns across 9 bases. With 6 bases clipped from V and 0 bases from J, the junction kept 12 bases outside the gene matches. The CDR3 covers 18 residues. Germline values: CDR1 SGHTA, CDR2 FQGNSA. In nucleotides, the CDR3 is TGTGCCAGCAGTTGGGGGGACAGGGTTGAAGGCTCTGGAAACACCATATATTTT. Translating it yields CASSWGDRVEGSGNTIYF.

This chain links TRBV5-6 with TRBJ2-1; D perhaps matches TRBD2 (5 bases). Trimming removed 4 bases from V and 3 bases from J, with 17 bases in between. The CDR3 length is 16 residues. CDR1 is SGHDT, CDR2 YYEEEE, per germline. The CDR3 is CASSGGTGRIYNEQFF. CDR3 bases: TGTGCCAGCAGCGGAGGTACGGGGAGAATCTACAATGAGCAGTTCTTC.

The gene calls are TRBV5-4 and TRBJ1-2; 7 nucleotides align to TRBD1. The CDR3 extends over 16 amino acids. Germline V gives CDR1 SGHNT, CDR2 YYREEE (reference sequence). After removal of 4 bases from V and 4 bases from J, the junction contained 13 bases not matched to a gene. The DNA of the CDR3 is TGTGCCAGCAGCCCCCCTGCAGGGGGAAAAATCTATGGCTACACCTTC. Encoded protein: CASSPPAGGKIYGYTF.

This sequence joins TRBV7-8 and TRBJ1-2; tentative D call: TRBD1 (6 bases). Germline CDR1 SGHVS, CDR2 FQNEAQ. V lost 5 bases to trimming and J lost 6 bases, with 10 bases between them. The CDR3 has 12 amino acids. The CDR3: CASSPGQHGYTF. The CDR3 DNA sequence: TGTGCCAGCAGCCCCGGACAGCATGGCTACACCTTC.

The V call is TRBV7-2, the J call TRBJ1-5; 9 positions agree with TRBD1. Trimming at V came to 5 bases and at J to 3 bases, leaving 11 bases not matched to a gene. Per the germline V gene, CDR1 is SGHTA and CDR2 is FQGNSA. The CDR3 loop spans 17 amino acids. This CDR3 reads CASSPVSGTGTNQPQHF. CDR3 DNA: TGTGCCAGCAGCCCAGTGTCAGGGACAGGGACCAATCAGCCCCAGCATTTT.

This clone came up once. The chain links TRBV2 to TRBJ2-5, with 8 positions matching TRBD2. CDR1 and CDR2 (germline): SNHLY, FYNNEI. V lost 3 bases and J lost 4; bases outside the gene matches: 4. CDR3 size: 14 residues. The DNA of the CDR3 is TGTGCCAGCAGTGAGCCGGGGGGGGCAGAGACCCAGTACTTC. The encoded protein is CASSEPGGAETQYF.

The chain links TRBV30 to TRBJ2-6; TRBD1 is a possible D gene (5 bases). CDR1 and CDR2 from the germline V gene are GTSNPN and SVGIG (reference sequence). This CDR3 spans 15 amino acids. The V and J ends lost 2 bases and 4 bases respectively, with 12 bases between them. CDR3 nucleotides: TGTGCCTGGAGTTTGAAGGGGCCCGGGGCCAACGTCCTGACTTTC. Translated: CAWSLKGPGANVLTF.

Comment on this clone: At the DNA level, this CDR3 is encoded by other sequences in the same sample as well. The chain recombines TRBV9 with TRBJ2-5, with 7 positions matching TRBD2. CDR1 SGDLS and CDR2 YYNGEE come from the germline V gene. CDR3 length: 14 amino acids. The V and J ends lost 0 bases and 2 bases, in that order; junction bases with no gene match: 1. CDR3 in amino acids: CASSVAGGQETQYF. The DNA of the CDR3 is TGTGCCAGCAGCGTAGCGGGAGGACAAGAGACCCAGTACTTC.